This TCR beta chain was retrieved from a study of identifying expanded T cells in peripheral blood. No infections or other immune events were documented during collection. There are 12 residues in the CDR3. Germline V gene sequence: CDR1 SNHLY, CDR2 FYNNEI. Trimming took 9 bases from V and 5 from J, leaving 11 bases between them. The table came from immunoSEQ multiplex PCR; TCRdb's copy has only in-frame clones and leaves some out. The sample comprises about 90,000 clones, approximately 86% of which are singletons, and 5.5% to 6.5% rests with the top ten. This chain uses TRBV2 with TRBJ2-1; D remains unclear. The sequence was collected from a person between 18 and 75 years old in good health. The sequencing sample was made of blood. CDR3 DNA sequence: TGTGCCAGTGAAATTCGGGACAATGAGCAGTTCTTC. It is translated as CASEIRDNEQFF.